Listed here are 9 T cell receptor beta chains from one sample, sequenced in a study of vaccination and CD4 T cells after COVID-19. These receptors are not linked to any known antigen. Sequencing of DNA taken from cultured CD4+ T cells relied on the Oncomine TCR Beta short-read assay. A single record per CDR3 protein comes from TCRdb applying MiXCR to the PCR reads. The sample carries roughly 18,000 distinct CDR3 sequences, 53% recorded once. As for treatment: roughly nine-day PBMC culture with coronavirus spike peptide pools or control peptides (ViraFEST assay). Sample: CD4+ T cells from blood, cultured in vitro, taken before SARS-CoV-2 vaccination. These receptor sequences come from a human donor who had recovered from COVID-19.

This clonotype occurred once. The genes are TRBV28 and TRBJ2-5; tentative D call: TRBD1 (6 bases). The CDR3 consists of 16 residues. Trimming removed 2 bases at V and 5 bases at J, with 18 bases between. Germline CDR1 and CDR2: MDHEN and SYDVKM. The CDR3 sequence: CASSLRGYHRRETQYF. The DNA of the CDR3 is TGTGCCAGCAGTTTAAGGGGGTATCACAGGAGGGAGACCCAGTACTTC.

The V and J genes are TRBV19 and TRBJ1-1; no firm D call. The CDR3 loop spans 12 amino acids. Trimming took 3 bases from V and 11 from J, leaving 13 bases between them. The germline V gene has CDR1 LNHDA and CDR2 SQIVND (reference sequence). The CDR3, as DNA: TGTGCCAGTAGTATTCTTGAGGGTCGGGCTTTCTTT. The encoded protein is CASSILEGRAFF.

The chain employs TRBV6-1 and TRBJ1-3; D is ambiguous. V was shortened by 5 bases and J by 4 bases, with 12 bases between the two germline ends. The CDR3 is made up of 14 amino acids. In germline, CDR1 is MNHNS, CDR2 SASEGT. CDR3 protein: CASSPWATGNTIYF. The CDR3 DNA is TGTGCCAGCAGTCCGTGGGCGACCGGAAACACCATATATTTT.

The chain combines TRBV7-3 with TRBJ2-3; 7 positions agree with TRBD1. V shed 4 bases and J 6 bases; nucleotides not matched to a gene: 1. CDR3 size: 12 residues. Germline V gene data show CDR1 as SGHTA and CDR2 as FQGTGA. The CDR3 sequence is CASSSTGDTQYF. The CDR3 nucleotides read TGTGCCAGCAGCTCGACAGGGGATACGCAGTATTTT. Filled out from reference TRBV7-3 and TRBJ2-3, the complete variable domain reads GAGVSQTPSNKVTEKGKYVELRCDPISGHTALYWYRQSLGQGPEFLIYFQGTGAADDSGLPNDRFFAVRPEGSVSTLKIQRTERGDSAVYLCASSSTGDTQYFGPGTRLTVL.

CDR3 residues: CASSQRMESEQFF. Here the CDR3 DNA reads TGCGCCAGCAGCCAGAGGATGGAAAGTGAGCAGTTCTTC. The chain recombines TRBV4-3 with TRBJ2-1; D unresolved. Deletions cut 3 bases from V and 9 bases from J, with 12 bases between. Germline V gives CDR1 LGHNA, CDR2 YSLEER. The CDR3 loop spans 13 amino acids.

This clonotype has only one observation. The CDR3 DNA is TGTGCCAGCAGCCGATGGGACAATGAGCAGTTCTTC. This encodes CASSRWDNEQFF. The chain combines TRBV7-2 with TRBJ2-1, with D unresolved. CDR1 is SGHTA, CDR2 FQGNSA, per germline. Between the trimmed V and J ends, which lost 5 bases and 5 bases, there was a span of 7 bases. This CDR3 has 12 amino acids.

The chain couples TRBV15 to TRBJ1-3; 8 nucleotides match TRBD1. Germline CDR1 LNHNV, CDR2 YYDKDF (reference sequence). The CDR3 covers 14 residues. The ends lost 6 bases at V and 7 bases at J; junction bases unmatched: 8. The DNA for the CDR3 is TGTGCCACCAGACCGGACAGGGCGGGGAACACCATATATTTT. It translates to CATRPDRAGNTIYF.

This clonotype appeared a few times. The gene calls are TRBV27 and TRBJ1-2; 7 bases map to TRBD1. Trimming took 3 bases from V and 5 from J; bases not matched to a gene: 12. Per the germline V gene, CDR1 is MNHEY and CDR2 is SMNVEV (reference sequence). The CDR3 has 16 residues. As DNA, the CDR3 is TGTGCCAGCAGTTTCCGGGGACAGCCGGCGTTTTATGGCTACACCTTC. Translated, it gives CASSFRGQPAFYGYTF.

The chain joins TRBV20-1 to TRBJ1-5; D uncertain. The CDR3 length is 13 residues. Germline V lookup: CDR1 DFQATT, CDR2 SNEGSKA (reference sequence). The V and J ends lost 1 base and 4 bases respectively, with 8 bases between them. In DNA form, the CDR3 reads TGCAGTGCTAGAGTGAGTCTTAATCAGCCCCAGCATTTT. Amino acids: CSARVSLNQPQHF.